These 30 T cell receptor beta chains were all obtained from the same sample, sequenced in a study of blood T cell repertoires in COVID-19 (TCRdb year 2020). The library was made by the immunoSEQ multiplex PCR assay. TCRdb re-hosts the immuneACCESS table, in-frame sequences only. Its copies lack some clones; in the studies checked, an unresolved V gene accounts for under half of them, and the cause for the rest is not known. This sample is represented by approximately 190,000 clones; about 88% of them were singletons. Jointly, the top ten make up under 30% of the sample. The sample comprised PBMCs or T cells enriched from blood (not recorded which). The source is a woman aged 40 to 50 in a cohort exposed to, infected with or recovered from COVID-19 (not recorded which).

The rearrangement uses TRBV6-7 and TRBJ1-1; 8 positions match TRBD1. TRBV6-7 is identified as an open reading frame with a role that is uncertain. This CDR3 comprises 17 residues. The V and J ends lost 2 bases and 0 bases, in that order; junction bases with no gene match: 8. The CDR3 loop reads CASSYPGQGRLNTEAFF. The CDR3 nucleotides read TGTGCCAGCAGTTACCCCGGACAGGGCCGATTGAACACTGAAGCTTTCTTT.

The chain links TRBV29-1 to TRBJ1-5, with no clear D. This CDR3 region has 15 residues. V was trimmed by 5 bases and J by 0 bases, leaving 14 bases between them. Germline V gene data show CDR1 as SQVTM and CDR2 as ANQGSEA. CDR3: CSVITRDNSNQPQHF. The DNA of the CDR3 is TGCAGCGTTATAACGCGGGATAATAGCAATCAGCCCCAGCATTTT. The whole variable domain, remainder taken from reference TRBV29-1 and TRBJ1-5, is SAVISQKPSRDICQRGTSLTIQCQVDSQVTMMFWYRQQPGQSLTLIATANQGSEATYESGFVIDKFPISRPNLTFSTLTVSNMSPEDSSIYLCSVITRDNSNQPQHFGDGTRLSIL.

This rearrangement joins TRBV19 to TRBJ2-7, with D tentatively TRBD1 (5 bases). The CDR3 length is 14 residues. Germline CDR1 and CDR2: LNHDA and SQIVND (reference sequence). The V end lost 6 bases, the J end lost 5 bases, and 17 bases lay between the germline ends. DNA for the CDR3: TGTGCCAGTAGGAGCCTGGCAGGGCCCCACGAGCAGTACTTC. As protein: CASRSLAGPHEQYF.

The genes are TRBV14 and TRBJ1-1; tentative D call: TRBD1 (6 bases). The CDR3 covers 14 residues. Trimming cost V 5 bases and J 1 base, with 11 bases left between them. Germline V gene sequence: CDR1 SGHDN, CDR2 FVKESK. The CDR3 is CASSLQGENTEAFF. The CDR3 DNA is TGTGCCAGCAGCTTACAGGGTGAGAACACTGAAGCTTTCTTT.

V usage is TRBV19 and J usage is TRBJ1-5; D ambiguous. Trimming left V 3 bases short and J 7 bases short, with 22 bases between. The CDR3 covers 17 residues. From germline, CDR1 is LNHDA and CDR2 SQIVND (reference sequence). The CDR3 reads CASSINLVPRWEQPQHF. CDR3 sequence (DNA): TGTGCCAGTAGTATTAACCTGGTGCCTCGGTGGGAGCAGCCCCAGCATTTT.

The gene calls are TRBV5-1 and TRBJ1-4; tentatively, D is TRBD1 (6 bases). The CDR3 loop spans 16 amino acids. With 4 bases removed from V and 0 bases from J, the gap between germline ends came to 13 bases. Germline lookup yields CDR1 SGHRS and CDR2 YFSETQ. CDR3 sequence: CASSPDRRATNEKLFF. CDR3 sequence (DNA): TGCGCCAGCAGCCCCGACAGGAGAGCAACTAATGAAAAACTGTTTTTT.

This chain connects TRBV24-1 to TRBJ1-2; 7 positions agree with TRBD1. V gave up 7 bases and J gave up 7 bases; unmatched junction bases: 8. This CDR3 has 13 residues. The germline CDR1 and CDR2 sequences are KGHDR and SFDVKD. The CDR3 region has the DNA TGTGCCACCAGCGCCCCGGGACAGCGTGGCTACACCTTC. Translating it yields CATSAPGQRGYTF.

The chain has TRBV3-1 (or the pseudogene TRBV3-2) and TRBJ1-6; D gene unclear. The CDR3 is 19 amino acids. Germline V CDR1 and CDR2: LGHDT, YNNKEL (reference sequence). Deletions cut 1 base from V and 7 bases from J, with 23 bases between. CDR3: CASSQVFPEFFVLNSPLHF. CDR3 DNA sequence: TGTGCCAGCAGCCAAGTTTTCCCCGAATTTTTCGTTCTAAATTCACCCCTCCACTTT.

This chain links TRBV9 with TRBJ2-7; 7 bases line up with TRBD1. The CDR3 sequence is 15 residues long. V shed 3 bases, J shed 0 bases, and the junction held 6 bases outside the gene matches. In germline, CDR1 is SGDLS, CDR2 YYNGEE. This chain's CDR3 is CASSGRDSSSYEQYF. CDR3 in DNA: TGTGCCAGCAGCGGCCGGGACAGCAGCTCCTACGAGCAGTACTTC.

This chain uses TRBV9 with TRBJ1-5, with D unresolved. V gave up 4 bases and J gave up 2 bases, with 13 bases separating them. Looked up from germline, CDR1 is SGDLS and CDR2 is YYNGEE. The CDR3 runs to 15 residues. The CDR3 spells CASSRAGIGNQPQHF. The CDR3 bases are TGTGCCAGCAGCCGAGCTGGTATAGGCAATCAGCCCCAGCATTTT. The full variable domain, completed using reference TRBV9 and TRBJ1-5, is DSGVTQTPKHLITATGQRVTLRCSPRSGDLSVYWYQQSLDQGLQFLIQYYNGEERAKGNILERFSAQQFPDLHSELNLSSLELGDSALYFCASSRAGIGNQPQHFGDGTRLSIL.

The chain carries TRBV5-5 and TRBJ1-2, with 7 bases lining up with TRBD1. The CDR3 sequence is 16 residues long. Germline V gives CDR1 SGHKS, CDR2 YYEKEE (reference sequence). The ends lost 5 bases at V and 7 bases at J; junction bases unmatched: 17. The CDR3 bases are TGTGCCAGCAGGATAATTCCCACAGGGGAACCGTCTGGCTACACCTTC. The encoded protein is CASRIIPTGEPSGYTF.

The chain has TRBV19 and TRBJ1-1; TRBD1 is a possible D gene (6 bases). V lost 7 bases and J lost 0, with 9 bases in between. The CDR3 runs to 13 residues. Germline CDR1 reads LNHDA; CDR2 reads SQIVND (reference sequence). The CDR3 is CASNHRVNTEAFF. The CDR3, as DNA: TGTGCCAGTAATCACAGGGTGAACACTGAAGCTTTCTTT.

This chain uses TRBV6-5 with TRBJ1-2; maybe TRBD1 (5 bases). Per germline, CDR1 MNHEY and CDR2 SVGAGI. V dropped 7 bases and J dropped 2 bases, with 17 bases sitting between them. This CDR3 is 15 amino acids long. CDR3 sequence reads: CASTERAGLNYGYTF. CDR3 nucleotides: TGTGCCAGCACCGAACGGGCAGGGCTAAACTATGGCTACACCTTC.

The V call is TRBV2, the J call TRBJ1-5; 10 bases align to TRBD1. CDR1 is SNHLY and CDR2 is FYNNEI in the germline V gene. The CDR3 contains 15 residues. V was pared by 6 bases and J by 3 bases, with 5 bases of the junction left unmatched. CDR3 residues: CASRKGQGFNQPQHF. The CDR3 region has the DNA TGTGCCAGCAGGAAGGGACAGGGGTTCAATCAGCCCCAGCATTTT.

V is TRBV9 and J is TRBJ2-1; the D gene is possibly TRBD2 (6 bases). Germline lookup yields CDR1 SGDLS and CDR2 YYNGEE. Trimming took 3 bases from V and 5 from J, leaving 21 bases between them. The CDR3 loop spans 17 amino acids. DNA of the CDR3: TGTGCCAGCAGCGCCCTCTCCCGAAGCGGGTTTAACAATGAGCAGTTCTTC. Translation: CASSALSRSGFNNEQFF.

This chain connects TRBV19 to TRBJ2-2, with TRBD2 matching over 11 bases. V dropped 5 bases and J dropped 4; count of bases not matched to a gene: 3. From germline, CDR1 is LNHDA and CDR2 SQIVND (reference sequence). There are 15 residues in the CDR3. CDR3 loop: CASSPTSGGTGELFF. In nucleotides, the CDR3 is TGTGCCAGTAGTCCTACTAGCGGGGGCACCGGGGAGCTGTTTTTT. Combining the CDR3 with reference TRBV19 and TRBJ2-2 gives the whole variable domain DGGITQSPKYLFRKEGQNVTLSCEQNLNHDAMYWYRQDPGQGLRLIYYSQIVNDFQKGDIAEGYSVSREKKESFPLTVTSAQKNPTAFYLCASSPTSGGTGELFFGEGSRLTVL.

This clone showed up just once. The chain has TRBV4-1 and TRBJ2-5; TRBD1 aligns across 9 bases. The CDR3 has 15 residues. J lost 5 bases, V lost 3 bases, and 7 bases had no gene match. CDR1 is MGHRA and CDR2 is YSYEKL in the germline V gene. CDR3 coding DNA: TGCGCCAGCAGCCAGACTTGGACAGGGGCCGAGACCCAGTACTTC. Translating gives CASSQTWTGAETQYF.

This chain uses TRBV7-9 with TRBJ2-6; 8 positions match TRBD2. Trimming cost V 0 bases and J 0 bases; bases outside gene matches: 4. The CDR3 contains 18 residues. Per germline, CDR1 SEHNR and CDR2 FQNEAQ (reference sequence). The CDR3 loop is CASSLALAENSGANVLTF. The CDR3 nucleotides are TGTGCCAGCAGCTTAGCACTAGCGGAAAACTCTGGGGCCAACGTCCTGACTTTC.

This rearrangement joins TRBV18 to TRBJ2-7; 8 bases line up with TRBD2. The CDR3 totals 16 residues. With 6 bases clipped from V and 2 bases from J, the junction kept 12 bases outside the gene matches. From germline, CDR1 is KGHSH and CDR2 LQKENI. As DNA, the CDR3 is TGTGCCAGCTCGAAAGAGGGAGCGGGAGCTGCCTACGAGCAGTACTTC. It is translated as CASSKEGAGAAYEQYF.

This clone has just a few counts. Here the CDR3 DNA reads TGTGCCAGCAGTGACCCGGGACTAGCGGGAGGAGAGGGGGAGCTGTTTTTT. This gives the protein CASSDPGLAGGEGELFF. The gene calls are TRBV25-1 and TRBJ2-2; 15 nucleotides agree with TRBD2. Germline V gene sequence: CDR1 MGHDK, CDR2 SYGVNS. CDR3 length equals 17 residues. V lost 3 bases and J lost 8; bases outside the gene matches: 7.

V gene TRBV24-1 combines with J gene TRBJ1-3, with D maybe TRBD1 (5 bases). The germline gives CDR1 KGHDR, CDR2 SFDVKD. The CDR3 is 15 amino acids. The germline V and J ends were trimmed by 3 bases and 0 bases, with 8 bases remaining between them. CDR3: CATSDNRPSGNTIYF. CDR3 bases: TGTGCCACCAGTGATAACAGGCCCTCTGGAAACACCATATATTTT.

This chain links TRBV6-2 or TRBV6-3 with TRBJ2-7; 7 bases line up with TRBD1. From germline, CDR1 is MNHEY and CDR2 SVGEGT. This CDR3 has 17 amino acids. After removal of 4 bases from V and 0 bases from J, the junction contained 12 bases not matched to a gene. Here the CDR3 reads CASSLRRTGYSSYEQYF. The CDR3 DNA reads as TGTGCCAGCAGTTTAAGACGGACAGGTTATTCCTCCTACGAGCAGTACTTC.

This chain links TRBV28 with TRBJ1-6, with TRBD1 matching over 8 bases. There are 16 residues in the CDR3. Unmatched junction bases numbered 8, after V lost 4 bases and J lost 6 bases. Germline V gives CDR1 MDHEN, CDR2 SYDVKM. The CDR3 DNA follows: TGTGCCAGCAGTTCCCGTCCGACAGGGGCTAATTCACCCCTCCACTTT. Its translation: CASSSRPTGANSPLHF.

J is TRBJ2-1 and V is TRBV11-2; 8 nucleotides match TRBD2. The CDR3 extends over 19 amino acids. Germline V gene sequence: CDR1 SGHAT, CDR2 FQNNGV. Germline trimming cut 1 base from V and 0 bases from J; bases unmatched to any gene: 11. CDR3 in DNA: TGTGCCAGCAGCTTAGTGTCCAGCGGGGGCCAACACTCCTACAATGAGCAGTTCTTC. Translated, it gives CASSLVSSGGQHSYNEQFF.

Of note for this clone: One end of the junction does not line up with germline, which may come from a read error. V gene TRBV29-1 combines with J gene TRBJ1-2, with a tentative D call TRBD1 (6 bases). CDR3 length: 13 residues. From germline, CDR1 is SQVTM and CDR2 ANQGSEA. The CDR3 nucleotides are TGCGGCGTTCCTACAGGGACCTTCTATGGCTACACCTTC. Residues: CGVPTGTFYGYTF.

CDR3 coding DNA: TGTGCCAGCAAGACGGGACAGGCGAACTACGAGCAGTACTTC. Amino acids: CASKTGQANYEQYF. This chain uses TRBV2 with TRBJ2-7; 8 nucleotides line up with TRBD1. CDR1 is SNHLY and CDR2 is FYNNEI in the germline V gene. The CDR3 extends over 14 amino acids. V was pared by 7 bases and J by 3 bases, with 8 bases of the junction left unmatched.

Only a few counts were recorded for this clone. The chain recombines TRBV2 with TRBJ2-6, with 8 bases lining up with TRBD1. This CDR3 contains 16 residues. Germline assignment: CDR1 SNHLY and CDR2 FYNNEI. After removal of 4 bases from V and 7 bases from J, the junction contained 9 bases not matched to a gene. CDR3: CASSGLGQGIANVLTF. Written as DNA, the CDR3 is TGTGCCAGCAGTGGATTAGGACAGGGTATAGCCAACGTCCTGACTTTC.

This clone was observed a single time. CDR3 loop: CAISDRGTLIYNEQFF. DNA of the CDR3: TGTGCCATCAGTGATCGGGGGACCCTAATCTACAATGAGCAGTTCTTC. The rearrangement joins TRBV10-3 to TRBJ2-1, with D tentatively TRBD2 (6 bases). The germline V gene encodes CDR1 ENHRY and CDR2 SYGVKD. V gave up 3 bases and J gave up 3 bases, with 15 bases separating them. This CDR3 has 16 residues.

The gene calls are TRBV7-9 and TRBJ1-4; possibly TRBD1 for D (6 bases). Germline V gene sequence: CDR1 SEHNR, CDR2 FQNEAQ (reference sequence). Trimming cost V 2 bases and J 3 bases, with 10 bases left between them. This CDR3 has 15 residues. The CDR3 loop reads CASSLPGQPNEKLFF. The CDR3 coding sequence is TGTGCCAGCAGCTTACCAGGACAGCCTAATGAAAAACTGTTTTTT.

This clone was recorded once. The V call is TRBV4-2, the J call TRBJ1-1, with D tentatively TRBD1 (5 bases). CDR1 and CDR2 from the germline V gene are LGHNA and YNFKEQ. Trimming removed 0 bases from V and 3 bases from J, with 11 bases in between. This CDR3 region has 15 residues. CDR3 region: CASSQDLGRDTEAFF. Written as DNA, the CDR3 is TGTGCCAGCAGCCAAGATCTGGGCAGGGACACTGAAGCTTTCTTT.